Shown below are 9 T cell receptor beta chains from a single sample sequenced in a study of identical twins. Via MiXCR, TCRdb re-called the 5' RACE reads, giving one row per CDR3 protein. The data hold approximately 1.8 million distinct CDR3 sequences, with under 35% observed a single time. Sample: cord blood. The source of these receptors is a newborn girl in good health.

This chain joins TRBV9 and TRBJ1-2; D unclear. The ends were cut back, 0 bases at V and 3 bases at J, with 9 bases in the middle. The CDR3 totals 14 residues. Germline values: CDR1 SGDLS, CDR2 YYNGEE. Here the CDR3 DNA reads TGTGCCAGCAGCGTAGGATCTAGCCACTATGGCTACACCTTC. Translation: CASSVGSSHYGYTF.

This clonotype was found a few times. The chain is built from TRBV6-5 and TRBJ1-1; D call uncertain. This CDR3 region has 13 residues. Trimming shortened V by 2 bases and J by 5 bases, and 9 bases separated the two germline ends. Per the germline V gene, CDR1 is MNHEY and CDR2 is SVGAGI. This chain's CDR3 is CASSYTQVTEAFF. The CDR3 DNA follows: TGTGCCAGCAGTTACACCCAGGTTACTGAAGCTTTCTTT.

This clonotype was seen a handful of times. This chain links TRBV3-1 with TRBJ2-1; TRBD2 is a possible D gene (6 bases). Trimming removed 2 bases at V and 0 bases at J, with 11 bases between. The CDR3 is 16 residues long. Germline CDR1 LGHDT, CDR2 YNNKEL (reference sequence). The chain's CDR3 is CASSQRDWSSYNEQFF. The CDR3 coding sequence is TGTGCCAGCAGCCAAAGGGACTGGAGCTCCTACAATGAGCAGTTCTTC.

The rearrangement links TRBV27 to TRBJ2-2; the D gene is possibly TRBD1 (6 bases). This CDR3 region has 15 residues. CDR1 MNHEY and CDR2 SMNVEV come from the germline V gene (reference sequence). V was cut by 6 bases and J by 4 bases, with 15 bases left in between. The chain's CDR3 is CASRPNTGPTGELFF. For the CDR3, the DNA is TGTGCCAGCAGGCCTAACACAGGGCCCACCGGGGAGCTGTTTTTT.

A few counts support this clonotype. V and J are TRBV7-9 and TRBJ1-4; no firm D call. The CDR3 length is 15 residues. Between the trimmed V and J ends, which lost 7 bases and 8 bases, there was a span of 20 bases. Germline assignment: CDR1 SEHNR and CDR2 FQNEAQ (reference sequence). As DNA, the CDR3 is TGTGCCAGCACCGGGTTGGGTTGGCAAGGAGAAAAACTGTTTTTT. The encoded protein is CASTGLGWQGEKLFF.

This clonotype was counted only a few times. V gene TRBV6-1 combines with J gene TRBJ2-4; D unclear. This CDR3 is 16 amino acids long. Trimming removed 1 base from V and 7 bases from J, with 17 bases in between. In germline, CDR1 is MNHNS, CDR2 SASEGT. CDR3 in DNA: TGTGCCAGCAGTGAAGAGGGCATCCGTAAGGCGAACATTCAGTACTTC. It yields the protein CASSEEGIRKANIQYF.

The V and J genes are TRBV4-2 and TRBJ2-7, with D perhaps TRBD1 or TRBD2 (5 bases each). The V end was cut by 0 bases, the J end by 0 bases, with 9 bases between. The V gene's germline CDR1 is LGHNA and CDR2 YNFKEQ. This CDR3 has 15 residues. In DNA, the CDR3 is TGTGCCAGCAGCCAAGATCCCGGGGCCTCCTACGAGCAGTACTTC. It codes for CASSQDPGASYEQYF.

The V call is TRBV12-3 or TRBV12-4, the J call TRBJ2-5, with 12 bases aligning to TRBD2. The J call is uncertain, as TRBJ2-7 better fits the DNA end. The CDR3 loop spans 14 amino acids. The CDR3 region has the DNA TGTGCCAGCAGCCGGACTAGCGGGAATCTCGAGCAGTACTTC. Translating it yields CASSRTSGNLEQYF.

This clonotype was seen more than once but under ten times. This chain links TRBV20-1 with TRBJ1-6, with D hard to call. The germline V and J ends were trimmed by 2 bases and 11 bases, with 16 bases remaining between them. The CDR3 runs 14 residues. Germline V gene sequence: CDR1 DFQATT, CDR2 SNEGSKA (reference sequence). CDR3 DNA: TGCAGTGCTAGAAAGCATACTGGGTTCGCACCCCTCCACTTT. Translating it yields CSARKHTGFAPLHF.